This T cell receptor (beta chain) originates from a study of blood T cells in healthy people across ages. On the study more broadly: Template switching recovered approximately one barcoded beta molecule for every two T cells.

Caucasian, healthy and from Russia, the donors were aged between roughly 6 and 95. The CDR3 has 16 residues. Germline V gene data show CDR1 as ENHRY and CDR2 as SYGVKD. After removal of 6 bases from V and 0 bases from J, the junction contained 11 bases not matched to a gene. Study results and limitations: Age brought a roughly linear fall in TCR beta diversity measured per million T cells. It was the long-lived donors that had more naive CD4+ cells and higher diversity than aged donors.

A second PCR, run for about 6 to 12 cycles, used a sample-barcoded 5' primer plus a J-beta primer mix. TCRdb called the 5' RACE reads again in MiXCR, with one record for every CDR3 protein. Found here are about 1.4 million distinct CDR3 sequences, approximately 59% of them singletons; the top ten hold 5.5% to 8%. Turning to this clonotype: Its target is unknown.

The chain combines TRBV10-3 with TRBJ2-7; 7 bases are shared with TRBD2. Sequencing was carried out using blood. This TCR came from a man younger than 35 in good health. CDR3 region: CAIRAWGEGSSYEQYF. As DNA, the CDR3 is TGTGCCATCAGAGCCTGGGGGGAGGGAAGCTCCTACGAGCAGTACTTC.